Listed below are T cell receptor beta chains from one sample, sequenced in a study of blood T cells in healthy people across ages. A single record per CDR3 protein comes from TCRdb applying MiXCR to the 5' RACE reads. The sample lists about a million distinct CDR3 sequences; more than 30% were seen once. Sequenced input: blood. The receptors were gathered from a man between 18 and 29 years old in good health. Each CDR3 is given with its conserved first and last residue. The D gene is left open where the match is weak. The size of a clone is reported for some rows only, either as once, few or many, or as a class for expanded clones.

J	V	D	size	DNA	CDR3
TRBJ2-1	TRBV5-1	TRBD1	.	TGCGCCAGCAGCGCGACCGGGACAGCGCACAATGAGCAGTTCTTC	CASSATGTAHNEQFF
TRBJ2-1	TRBV5-1	TRBD1	few	TGCGCCAGCAGCTTGGAGGGACAGCCCCCCAATGAGCAGTTCTTC	CASSLEGQPPNEQFF
TRBJ1-5	TRBV20-1	.	.	TGCAGTGCTAGAGTCTTAGGACGGAATAGCAATCAGCCCCAGCATTTT	CSARVLGRNSNQPQHF
TRBJ2-1	TRBV4-3	.	many	TGCGCCAGCAGCCAAGAAGGCGTTGCTGGAAGCGATGAGCAGTTCTTC	CASSQEGVAGSDEQFF
TRBJ2-2	TRBV27	.	few	TGTGCCAGCAGACACACCGGGCAGGGGAACACCGGGGAGCTGTTTTTT	CASRHTGQGNTGELFF
TRBJ2-1	TRBV18	.	.	TGTGCCAGCTCACCAGTAACCTTAAGCTCCTACAATGAGCAGTTCTTC	CASSPVTLSSYNEQFF
TRBJ1-2	TRBV9	.	.	TGTGTCAGCAGCGCCGACCCGGACGGGAACTATGGCTACACCTTC	CVSSADPDGNYGYTF
TRBJ2-7	TRBV27	.	few	TGTGCCAGCAGTTTATCGCAAAAATCTCCTACGGGGCAGTACTTC	CASSLSQKSPTGQYF
TRBJ2-1	TRBV4-2	.	few	TGTGCCAGCAGCCAAGATTTGCTCTACAATGAGCAGTTCTTC	CASSQDLLYNEQFF
TRBJ2-3	TRBV9	.	few	TGTGCCAGCAGCGCCTACCCCGCGGGGGCGGAAGATACGCAGTATTTT	CASSAYPAGAEDTQYF
TRBJ2-4	TRBV6-5	.	few	TGTGCCAGCACCCCCGGGACTCATAGAGGCAAAAACATTCAGTACTTC	CASTPGTHRGKNIQYF
TRBJ1-2	TRBV27	.	many	TGTGCCAGCAGTTTATTCCCCAACTATGGCTACACCTTC	CASSLFPNYGYTF
TRBJ2-5	TRBV3-1	TRBD2	.	TGTGCCAGCAAAAGGGGAGGGACCCAAGAGACCCAGTACTTC	CASKRGGTQETQYF
TRBJ2-5	TRBV20-1	.	few	TGCAGTGCTAATGAGCGTGAGACCCAGTACTTC	CSANERETQYF
TRBJ1-2	TRBV6-5	.	few	TGTGCCAGCAGTCGCAAACCAGAGGATGGCTACACCTTC	CASSRKPEDGYTF
TRBJ2-1	TRBV4-1	TRBD2	.	TGCGCCAGCAGCCAAGAGGGACTAGCGGGGGATTTACAAGACAATGAGCAGTTCTTC	CASSQEGLAGDLQDNEQFF
TRBJ2-5	TRBV6-1	.	.	TGTGCCAGCAGTGAGAATAGGTGGGGCACCTCGTACCAAGAGACCCAGTACTTC	CASSENRWGTSYQETQYF
TRBJ1-6	TRBV3-1	.	.	TGTGCCAGCAGCCATTCCGGGGCAGGTTACAATTCACCCCTCCACTTT	CASSHSGAGYNSPLHF
TRBJ1-4	TRBV5-1	.	.	TGCGCCAGCAGCTTGCAGGGGACCGAGGCCGAAAAACTGTTTTTT	CASSLQGTEAEKLFF
TRBJ1-1	TRBV2	.	.	TGTGCCAGCAGTGAGTTAATGAACACTGAAGCTTTCTTT	CASSELMNTEAFF
TRBJ1-4	TRBV2	.	few	TGTGCCAGCACCGAGACAGCTAATGAAAAACTGTTTTTT	CASTETANEKLFF
TRBJ2-1	TRBV5-1	.	few	TGCGCCAGCAGCTTGTTACCAGACAATGAGCAGTTCTTC	CASSLLPDNEQFF
TRBJ1-2	TRBV10-3	TRBD1	few	TGTGCCATCAGTGAGTCCCACAGGGGCACCTATGGCTACACCTTC	CAISESHRGTYGYTF